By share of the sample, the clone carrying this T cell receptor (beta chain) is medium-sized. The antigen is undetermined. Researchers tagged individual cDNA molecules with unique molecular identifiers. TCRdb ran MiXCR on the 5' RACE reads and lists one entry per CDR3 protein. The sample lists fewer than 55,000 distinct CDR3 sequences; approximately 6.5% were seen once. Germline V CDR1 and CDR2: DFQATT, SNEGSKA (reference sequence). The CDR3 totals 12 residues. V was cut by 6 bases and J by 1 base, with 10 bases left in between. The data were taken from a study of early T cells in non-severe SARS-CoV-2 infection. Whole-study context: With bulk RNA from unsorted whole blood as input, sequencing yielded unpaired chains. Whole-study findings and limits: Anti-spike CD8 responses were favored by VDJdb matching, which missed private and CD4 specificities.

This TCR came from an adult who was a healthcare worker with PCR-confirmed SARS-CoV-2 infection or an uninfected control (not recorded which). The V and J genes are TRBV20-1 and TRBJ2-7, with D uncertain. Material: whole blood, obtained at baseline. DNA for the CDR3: TGCAGTGCACCTACAAGTTCCTACGAGCAGTACTTC. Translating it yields CSAPTSSYEQYF.